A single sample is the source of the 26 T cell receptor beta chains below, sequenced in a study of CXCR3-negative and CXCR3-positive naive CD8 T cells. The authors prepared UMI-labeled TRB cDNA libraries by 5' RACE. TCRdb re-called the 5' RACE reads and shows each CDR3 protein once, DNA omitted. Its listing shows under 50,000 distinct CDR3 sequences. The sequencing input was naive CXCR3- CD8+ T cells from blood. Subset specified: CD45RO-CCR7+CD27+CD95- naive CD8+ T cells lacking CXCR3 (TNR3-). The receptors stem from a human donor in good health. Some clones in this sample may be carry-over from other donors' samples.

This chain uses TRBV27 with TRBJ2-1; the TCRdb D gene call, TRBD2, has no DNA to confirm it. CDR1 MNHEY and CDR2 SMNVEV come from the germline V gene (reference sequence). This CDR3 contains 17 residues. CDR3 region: CASSPSRAGGNIDEQFF.

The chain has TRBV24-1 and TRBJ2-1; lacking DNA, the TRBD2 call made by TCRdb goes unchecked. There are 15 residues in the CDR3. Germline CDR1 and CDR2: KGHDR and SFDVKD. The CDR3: CATSDSAGTSVEQFF.

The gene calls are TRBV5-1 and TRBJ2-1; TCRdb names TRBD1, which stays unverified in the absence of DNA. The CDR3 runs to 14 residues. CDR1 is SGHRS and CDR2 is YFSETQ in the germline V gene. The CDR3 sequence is CASSPGTGENEQFF.

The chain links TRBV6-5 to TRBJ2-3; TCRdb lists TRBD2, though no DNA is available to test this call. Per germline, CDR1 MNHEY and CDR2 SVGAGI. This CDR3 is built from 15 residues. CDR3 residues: CASGDSGLGTDTQYF.

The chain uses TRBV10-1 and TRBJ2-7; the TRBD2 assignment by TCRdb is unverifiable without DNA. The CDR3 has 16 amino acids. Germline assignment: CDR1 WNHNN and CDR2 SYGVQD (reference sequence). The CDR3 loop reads CASSEWTSGGFYEQYF.

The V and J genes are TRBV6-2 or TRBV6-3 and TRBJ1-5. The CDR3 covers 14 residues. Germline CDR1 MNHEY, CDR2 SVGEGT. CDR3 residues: CASSSGFSDQPQHF.

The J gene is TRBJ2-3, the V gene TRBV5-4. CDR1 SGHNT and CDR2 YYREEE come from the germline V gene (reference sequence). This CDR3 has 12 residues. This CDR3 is CASSSHTDTQYF. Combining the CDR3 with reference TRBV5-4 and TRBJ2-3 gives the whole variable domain ETGVTQSPTHLIKTRGQQVTLRCSSQSGHNTVSWYQQALGQGPQFIFQYYREEENGRGNFPPRFSGLQFPNYSSELNVNALELDDSALYLCASSSHTDTQYFGPGTRLTVL.

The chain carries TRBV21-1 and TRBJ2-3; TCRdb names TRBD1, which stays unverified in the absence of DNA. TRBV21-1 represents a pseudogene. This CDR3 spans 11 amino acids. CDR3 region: CAGQVTDTQYF.

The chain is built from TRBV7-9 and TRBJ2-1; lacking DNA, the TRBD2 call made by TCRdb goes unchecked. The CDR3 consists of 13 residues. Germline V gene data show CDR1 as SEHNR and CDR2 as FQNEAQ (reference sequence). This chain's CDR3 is CASISSGYNEQFF.

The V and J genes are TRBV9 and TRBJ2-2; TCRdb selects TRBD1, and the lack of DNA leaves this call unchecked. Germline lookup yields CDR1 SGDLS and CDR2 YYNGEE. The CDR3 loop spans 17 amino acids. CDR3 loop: CASSVDRHREDTGELFF. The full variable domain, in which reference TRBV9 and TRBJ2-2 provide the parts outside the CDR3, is DSGVTQTPKHLITATGQRVTLRCSPRSGDLSVYWYQQSLDQGLQFLIQYYNGEERAKGNILERFSAQQFPDLHSELNLSSLELGDSALYFCASSVDRHREDTGELFFGEGSRLTVL.

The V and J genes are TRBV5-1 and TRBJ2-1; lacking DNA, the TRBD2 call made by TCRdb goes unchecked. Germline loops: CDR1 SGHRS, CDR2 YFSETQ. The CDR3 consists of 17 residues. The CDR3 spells CASSVWTSGGPDNEQFF.

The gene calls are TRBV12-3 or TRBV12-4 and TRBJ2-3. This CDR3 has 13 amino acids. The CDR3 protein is CASKEVDTDTQYF.

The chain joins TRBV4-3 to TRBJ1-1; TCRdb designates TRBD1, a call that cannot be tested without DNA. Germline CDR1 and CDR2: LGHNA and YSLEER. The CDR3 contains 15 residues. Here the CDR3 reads CASSQVTGLNTEAFF.

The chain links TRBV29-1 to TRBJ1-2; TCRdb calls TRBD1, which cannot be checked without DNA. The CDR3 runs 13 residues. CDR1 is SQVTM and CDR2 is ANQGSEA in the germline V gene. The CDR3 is CSVLLVGGYGYTF.

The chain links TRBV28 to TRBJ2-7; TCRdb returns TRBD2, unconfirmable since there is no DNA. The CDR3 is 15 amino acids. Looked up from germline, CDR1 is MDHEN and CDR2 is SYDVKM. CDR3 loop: CASSTGIYMSYEQYF.

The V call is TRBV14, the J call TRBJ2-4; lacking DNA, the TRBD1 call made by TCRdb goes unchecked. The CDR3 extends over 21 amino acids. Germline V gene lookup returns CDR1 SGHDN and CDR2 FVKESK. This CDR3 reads CASSPGQGESFTLGAKNIQYF.

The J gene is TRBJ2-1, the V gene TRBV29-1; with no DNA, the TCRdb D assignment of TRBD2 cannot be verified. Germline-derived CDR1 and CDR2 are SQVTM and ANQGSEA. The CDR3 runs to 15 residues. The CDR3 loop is CSVDGAGGPWNEQFF.

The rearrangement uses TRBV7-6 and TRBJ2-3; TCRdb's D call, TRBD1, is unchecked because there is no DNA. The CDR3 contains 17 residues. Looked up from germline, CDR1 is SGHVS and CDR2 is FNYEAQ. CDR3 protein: CASSLGGTTQGTDTQYF.

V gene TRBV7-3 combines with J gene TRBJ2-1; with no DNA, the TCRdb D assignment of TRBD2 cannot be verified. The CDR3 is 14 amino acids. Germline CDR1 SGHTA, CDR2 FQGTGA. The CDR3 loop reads CASSLRLSRSEQFF.

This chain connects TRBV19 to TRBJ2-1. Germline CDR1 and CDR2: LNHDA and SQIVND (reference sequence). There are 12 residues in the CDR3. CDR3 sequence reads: CASSIIDGEQFF.

CDR3 region: CASGRGSTEAFF. The chain is built from TRBV19 and TRBJ1-1. Germline lookup yields CDR1 LNHDA and CDR2 SQIVND (reference sequence). This CDR3 has 12 amino acids.

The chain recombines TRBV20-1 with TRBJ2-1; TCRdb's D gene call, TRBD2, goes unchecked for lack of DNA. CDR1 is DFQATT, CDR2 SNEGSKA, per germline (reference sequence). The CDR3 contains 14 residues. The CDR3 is CSARSSGAYNEQFF.

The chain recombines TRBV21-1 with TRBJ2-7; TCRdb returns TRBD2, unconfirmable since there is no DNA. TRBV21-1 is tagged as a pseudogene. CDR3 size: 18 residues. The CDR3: CASSKVTGEGRGSYEQYF.

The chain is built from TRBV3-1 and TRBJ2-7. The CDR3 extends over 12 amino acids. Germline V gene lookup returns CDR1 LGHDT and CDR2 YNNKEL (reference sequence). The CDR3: CASSQWGYEQYF.

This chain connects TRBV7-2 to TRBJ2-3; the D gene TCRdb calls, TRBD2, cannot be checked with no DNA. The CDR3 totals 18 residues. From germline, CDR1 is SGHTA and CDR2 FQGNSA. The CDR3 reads CASSLVSGLAGGVDTQYF.

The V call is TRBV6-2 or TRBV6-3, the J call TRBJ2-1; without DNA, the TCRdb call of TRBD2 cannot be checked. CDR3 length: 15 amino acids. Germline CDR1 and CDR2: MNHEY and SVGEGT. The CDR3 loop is CASSTTSPGVGEQFF.